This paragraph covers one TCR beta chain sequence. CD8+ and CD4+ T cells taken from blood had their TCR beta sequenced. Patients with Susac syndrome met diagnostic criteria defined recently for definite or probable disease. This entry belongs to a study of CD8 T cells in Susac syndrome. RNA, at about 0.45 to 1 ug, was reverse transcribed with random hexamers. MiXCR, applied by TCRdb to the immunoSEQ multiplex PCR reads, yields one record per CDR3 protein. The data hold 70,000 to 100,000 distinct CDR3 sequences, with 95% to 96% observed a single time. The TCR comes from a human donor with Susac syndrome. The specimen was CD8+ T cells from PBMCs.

The CDR3 protein is CASSGIRQGGEQFF. CDR3 nucleotides: TGTGCCAGCAGTGGGATTAGACAGGGTGGTGAGCAGTTCTTC. V and J are TRBV25-1 and TRBJ2-1, with 7 nucleotides matching TRBD1. The V and J ends lost 4 bases and 9 bases, in that order; junction bases with no gene match: 9. Germline-derived CDR1 and CDR2 are MGHDK and SYGVNS. The CDR3 loop spans 14 amino acids.